The present entry profiles one T cell receptor (beta chain) with its context. Antigen unknown. This entry belongs to a study of cytomegalovirus exposure and HLA in healthy donors. Study-wide context: Early released data had tens of millions of unique TCRs, all coming from HLA-typed donors. Study observations and caveats: Across donors, sequencing depth was assumed by presence/absence analyses to be roughly uniform.

CDR1 and CDR2 (germline): SGHRS, YFSETQ. The CDR3 contains 15 residues. V lost 3 bases, J lost 4 bases, and 14 bases lay in between. 60 Vbeta and 13 Jbeta primers were used in PCR. Here immunoSEQ multiplex PCR was the method, and the copy in TCRdb shows in-frame clones only, minus some. The sample lists tens of thousands of clones; roughly 80% were seen once. Sequencing used PBMCs. The sequence was collected from a man aged 25-40 years in good health and CMV-seropositive. The chain has TRBV5-1 and TRBJ1-3, with D possibly TRBD1 on 5 matching bases. CDR3 sequence reads: CASSSTTVVGNTIYF. CDR3 DNA sequence: TGCGCCAGCAGCTCCACGACAGTGGTAGGAAACACCATATATTTT.